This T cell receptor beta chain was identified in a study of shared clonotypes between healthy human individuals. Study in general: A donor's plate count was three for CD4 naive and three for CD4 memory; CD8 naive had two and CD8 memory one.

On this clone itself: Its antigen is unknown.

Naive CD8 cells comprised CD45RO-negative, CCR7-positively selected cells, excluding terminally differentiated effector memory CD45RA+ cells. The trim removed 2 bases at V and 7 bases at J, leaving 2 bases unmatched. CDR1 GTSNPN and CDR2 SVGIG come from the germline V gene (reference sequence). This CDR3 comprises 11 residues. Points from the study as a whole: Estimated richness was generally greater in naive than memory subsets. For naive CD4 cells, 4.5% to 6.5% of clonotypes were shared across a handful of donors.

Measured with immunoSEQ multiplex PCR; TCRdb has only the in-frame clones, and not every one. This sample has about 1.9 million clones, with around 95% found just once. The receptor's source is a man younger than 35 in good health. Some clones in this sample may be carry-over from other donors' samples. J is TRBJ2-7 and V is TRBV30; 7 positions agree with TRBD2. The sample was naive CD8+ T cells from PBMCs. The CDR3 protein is CAWSPAGEQYF. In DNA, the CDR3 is TGTGCCTGGAGTCCAGCGGGAGAGCAGTACTTC.